This T cell receptor (beta chain) is from a study of blood T cell repertoires in COVID-19. Trimming cost V 4 bases and J 4 bases; bases outside gene matches: 8. The CDR3 is 14 residues long. From germline, CDR1 is SQVTM and CDR2 ANQGSEA. Sequencing was performed with immunoSEQ multiplex PCR; in TCRdb, only in-frame clones are kept and a portion is missing. The data show around 190,000 clones, 80% seen once. Sequenced: peripheral blood. J is TRBJ2-5 and V is TRBV29-1; TRBD2 matches at 8 bases. The receptor was isolated from a man in his sixties with acute or convalescent COVID-19. The CDR3 is CSVVSGSFGETQYF. CDR3 DNA: TGCAGCGTTGTCAGCGGGAGTTTCGGAGAGACCCAGTACTTC.